These T cell receptor beta chains were read from a single sample in a study of CD8 T cells in Susac syndrome. TCRdb processed the immunoSEQ multiplex PCR reads anew with MiXCR; each CDR3 protein has one entry. The table records about 80,000 distinct CDR3 sequences, roughly 94% of them present only once. What was sequenced was CD8+ T cells from PBMCs. Receptor source: a human donor in good health. CDR3s include the opening cysteine and the closing phenylalanine or tryptophan. D genes are given only for firm matches. Size values are once, few and many counts, or a class for expanded clones, and some rows have none.

clone size: NA; J gene: TRBJ2-7; D gene: NA; V gene: TRBV6-2/TRBV6-3; CDR3 length: 13; CDR3 protein: CASSYSHNYEQYF; CDR3 DNA: TGTGCCAGCAGTTACTCCCACAACTACGAGCAGTACTTC
clone size: NA; J gene: TRBJ2-5; D gene: TRBD2; V gene: TRBV15; CDR3 length: 16; CDR3 protein: CATRGGGREAQETQYF; CDR3 DNA: TGTGCCACCCGGGGAGGGGGGCGGGAGGCCCAAGAGACCCAGTACTTC
clone size: NA; J gene: TRBJ1-1; D gene: NA; V gene: TRBV7-9; CDR3 length: 14; CDR3 protein: CASREQGRDTEAFF; CDR3 DNA: TGTGCCAGCAGGGAACAGGGTAGGGACACTGAAGCTTTCTTT
clone size: NA; J gene: TRBJ2-7; D gene: TRBD2; V gene: TRBV3-1; CDR3 length: 15; CDR3 protein: CASSQDGRGAYEQYF; CDR3 DNA: TGTGCCAGCAGCCAAGACGGCCGGGGGGCCTACGAGCAGTACTTC
clone size: NA; J gene: TRBJ1-5; D gene: TRBD1; V gene: TRBV15; CDR3 length: 15; CDR3 protein: CATEEGQVNNQPQHF; CDR3 DNA: TGTGCCACCGAAGAGGGACAGGTCAACAATCAGCCCCAGCATTTT
clone size: NA; J gene: TRBJ2-7; D gene: NA; V gene: TRBV2; CDR3 length: 11; CDR3 protein: CATDDRYEQYF; CDR3 DNA: TGTGCCACCGATGACCGCTACGAGCAGTACTTC
clone size: NA; J gene: TRBJ2-3; D gene: NA; V gene: TRBV5-1; CDR3 length: 16; CDR3 protein: CASSPLGAVRTDTQYF; CDR3 DNA: TGCGCCAGCAGCCCCCTGGGAGCGGTAAGAACAGATACGCAGTATTTT
clone size: NA; J gene: TRBJ2-7; D gene: NA; V gene: TRBV20-1; CDR3 length: 12; CDR3 protein: CSARGMKYEQYF; CDR3 DNA: TGCAGTGCTAGAGGTATGAAGTACGAGCAGTACTTC
clone size: NA; J gene: TRBJ1-1; D gene: TRBD1; V gene: TRBV5-1; CDR3 length: 13; CDR3 protein: CASSHGQDTEAFF; CDR3 DNA: TGCGCCAGCAGCCATGGACAGGACACTGAAGCTTTCTTT
clone size: NA; J gene: TRBJ1-1; D gene: NA; V gene: TRBV7-9; CDR3 length: 12; CDR3 protein: CASSQNGPEAFF; CDR3 DNA: TGTGCCAGCAGCCAGAACGGTCCCGAAGCTTTCTTT
clone size: NA; J gene: TRBJ1-2; D gene: NA; V gene: TRBV18; CDR3 length: 15; CDR3 protein: CASSPPTDSASGYTF; CDR3 DNA: TGTGCCAGCTCACCACCAACTGACAGCGCTAGTGGCTACACCTTC
clone size: NA; J gene: TRBJ2-1; D gene: TRBD2; V gene: TRBV30; CDR3 length: 13; CDR3 protein: CAWSVGTSYEQFF; CDR3 DNA: TGTGCCTGGAGTGTCGGGACTAGCTATGAGCAGTTCTTC
clone size: NA; J gene: TRBJ1-5; D gene: NA; V gene: TRBV27; CDR3 length: 13; CDR3 protein: CASTPRERQPQHF; CDR3 DNA: TGTGCCAGCACTCCTCGGGAAAGGCAGCCCCAGCATTTT
clone size: NA; J gene: TRBJ2-4; D gene: TRBD2; V gene: TRBV6-2/TRBV6-3; CDR3 length: 14; CDR3 protein: CASRPAGPKNIQYF; CDR3 DNA: TGTGCCAGCAGGCCAGCGGGACCCAAAAACATTCAGTACTTC
clone size: NA; J gene: TRBJ2-3; D gene: NA; V gene: TRBV6-2/TRBV6-3; CDR3 length: 13; CDR3 protein: CASSYLETDTQYF; CDR3 DNA: TGTGCCAGCAGTTACTTGGAGACAGATACGCAGTATTTT
clone size: NA; J gene: TRBJ1-5; D gene: NA; V gene: TRBV5-1; CDR3 length: 14; CDR3 protein: CASSLEQGGQPQHF; CDR3 DNA: TGCGCCAGCAGCTTGGAACAGGGCGGTCAGCCCCAGCATTTT
clone size: NA; J gene: TRBJ2-3; D gene: TRBD2; V gene: TRBV12-3/TRBV12-4; CDR3 length: 14; CDR3 protein: CASSLAGGLDTQYF; CDR3 DNA: TGTGCCAGCAGCCTAGCGGGGGGCCTGGATACGCAGTATTTT
clone size: NA; J gene: TRBJ2-5; D gene: NA; V gene: TRBV7-9; CDR3 length: 13; CDR3 protein: CASSLVPEETQYF; CDR3 DNA: TGTGCCAGCAGCTTAGTACCCGAAGAGACCCAGTACTTC
clone size: NA; J gene: TRBJ1-2; D gene: TRBD1; V gene: TRBV4-1; CDR3 length: 14; CDR3 protein: CASSQEGTAYGYTF; CDR3 DNA: TGCGCCAGCAGCCAAGAAGGGACAGCCTATGGCTACACCTTC
clone size: NA; J gene: TRBJ2-7; D gene: TRBD1; V gene: TRBV18; CDR3 length: 15; CDR3 protein: CASSPTGTGTDEQYF; CDR3 DNA: TGTGCCAGCTCACCAACCGGGACAGGGACTGACGAGCAGTACTTC
clone size: NA; J gene: TRBJ2-1; D gene: NA; V gene: TRBV20-1; CDR3 length: 14; CDR3 protein: CSAHGTLGVNEQFF; CDR3 DNA: TGCAGTGCTCACGGGACTCTGGGGGTCAATGAGCAGTTCTTC
clone size: NA; J gene: TRBJ1-1; D gene: NA; V gene: TRBV15; CDR3 length: 13; CDR3 protein: CATSLREDTEAFF; CDR3 DNA: TGTGCCACCAGCCTCCGGGAGGACACTGAAGCTTTCTTT
clone size: NA; J gene: TRBJ2-1; D gene: TRBD1; V gene: TRBV27; CDR3 length: 13; CDR3 protein: CASSDETGGEQFF; CDR3 DNA: TGTGCCAGCAGCGATGAGACAGGGGGTGAGCAGTTCTTC
clone size: NA; J gene: TRBJ1-2; D gene: TRBD1; V gene: TRBV27; CDR3 length: 14; CDR3 protein: CASRRTGPNYGYTF; CDR3 DNA: TGTGCCAGCAGGAGGACAGGGCCCAACTATGGCTACACCTTC
clone size: NA; J gene: TRBJ1-2; D gene: NA; V gene: TRBV2; CDR3 length: 12; CDR3 protein: CASSESYYGYTF; CDR3 DNA: TGTGCCAGCAGCGAGAGCTACTATGGCTACACCTTC
clone size: NA; J gene: TRBJ2-1; D gene: NA; V gene: TRBV6-1; CDR3 length: 12; CDR3 protein: CASSKGYNKQFF; CDR3 DNA: TGTGCCAGCAGTAAGGGTTACAATAAGCAGTTCTTC
clone size: NA; J gene: TRBJ1-6; D gene: NA; V gene: TRBV27; CDR3 length: 13; CDR3 protein: CASSRGYNSPLHF; CDR3 DNA: TGTGCCAGCAGCCGCGGGTATAATTCACCCCTCCACTTT
clone size: NA; J gene: TRBJ1-3; D gene: NA; V gene: TRBV5-6; CDR3 length: 13; CDR3 protein: CASSLGQGNTIYF; CDR3 DNA: TGTGCCAGCAGCTTGGGTCAGGGTAACACCATATATTTT
clone size: NA; J gene: TRBJ1-4; D gene: NA; V gene: TRBV15; CDR3 length: 15; CDR3 protein: CATSRVGTDNEKLFF; CDR3 DNA: TGTGCCACCAGCAGAGTTGGGACGGACAATGAAAAACTGTTTTTT
clone size: once; J gene: TRBJ1-2; D gene: NA; V gene: TRBV7-9; CDR3 length: 15; CDR3 protein: CASSPPWAAVRGYTF; CDR3 DNA: TGTGCCAGCAGCCCTCCGTGGGCAGCCGTTAGGGGCTACACCTTC
clone size: few; J gene: TRBJ2-7; D gene: NA; V gene: TRBV7-9; CDR3 length: 11; CDR3 protein: CATASGGEQYF; CDR3 DNA: TGTGCCACCGCGAGTGGGGGCGAGCAGTACTTC
clone size: once; J gene: TRBJ1-1; D gene: NA; V gene: TRBV5-1; CDR3 length: 15; CDR3 protein: CASSFGRAVNTEAFF; CDR3 DNA: TGCGCCAGCAGCTTCGGACGGGCGGTGAACACTGAAGCTTTCTTT
clone size: NA; J gene: TRBJ2-1; D gene: NA; V gene: TRBV3-1; CDR3 length: 16; CDR3 protein: CASSQRGRLEYNEQFF; CDR3 DNA: TGTGCCAGCAGCCAGCGGGGACGGCTAGAGTACAATGAGCAGTTCTTC
clone size: NA; J gene: TRBJ2-3; D gene: NA; V gene: TRBV2; CDR3 length: 16; CDR3 protein: CASSEAWGGSTDTQYF; CDR3 DNA: TGTGCCAGCAGTGAGGCTTGGGGCGGGAGCACAGATACGCAGTATTTT
clone size: NA; J gene: TRBJ2-1; D gene: NA; V gene: TRBV9; CDR3 length: 13; CDR3 protein: CASEGPSNNEQFF; CDR3 DNA: TGTGCCAGCGAGGGACCCTCGAACAATGAGCAGTTCTTC
clone size: NA; J gene: TRBJ2-1; D gene: NA; V gene: TRBV3-1; CDR3 length: 16; CDR3 protein: CASSQDVREHYNEQFF; CDR3 DNA: TGTGCCAGCAGCCAAGATGTACGGGAGCACTACAATGAGCAGTTCTTC
clone size: NA; J gene: TRBJ1-2; D gene: NA; V gene: TRBV28; CDR3 length: 13; CDR3 protein: CASSLAGNYGYTF; CDR3 DNA: TGTGCCAGCAGCCTCGCGGGAAACTATGGCTACACCTTC
clone size: NA; J gene: TRBJ1-2; D gene: TRBD1; V gene: TRBV20-1; CDR3 length: 16; CDR3 protein: CSAPRDRNNFNYGYTF; CDR3 DNA: TGCAGTGCTCCCCGGGACAGGAATAACTTTAACTATGGCTACACCTTC
clone size: NA; J gene: TRBJ1-2; D gene: NA; V gene: TRBV7-9; CDR3 length: 13; CDR3 protein: CASSLGTNYGYTF; CDR3 DNA: TGTGCCAGCAGCTTAGGAACCAACTATGGCTACACCTTC
clone size: once; J gene: TRBJ2-3; D gene: TRBD2; V gene: TRBV9; CDR3 length: 14; CDR3 protein: CASSPRDYTDTQYF; CDR3 DNA: TGTGCCAGCAGCCCTCGGGACTACACAGATACGCAGTATTTT
clone size: NA; J gene: TRBJ1-2; D gene: TRBD1; V gene: TRBV6-2/TRBV6-3; CDR3 length: 16; CDR3 protein: CASSYSGGTAGYGYTF; CDR3 DNA: TGTGCCAGCAGTTACTCGGGGGGGACAGCGGGCTATGGCTACACCTTC
clone size: NA; J gene: TRBJ2-1; D gene: NA; V gene: TRBV6-2/TRBV6-3; CDR3 length: 15; CDR3 protein: CASSPGEGASDEQFF; CDR3 DNA: TGTGCCAGCAGCCCCGGGGAGGGGGCGTCGGATGAGCAGTTCTTC
clone size: NA; J gene: TRBJ2-1; D gene: TRBD2; V gene: TRBV11-2; CDR3 length: 15; CDR3 protein: CASSPTSGSNNEQFF; CDR3 DNA: TGTGCCAGCAGCCCCACTAGCGGGAGCAACAATGAGCAGTTCTTC
clone size: NA; J gene: TRBJ2-3; D gene: TRBD2; V gene: TRBV6-4; CDR3 length: 15; CDR3 protein: CASSESGTSRDTQYF; CDR3 DNA: TGTGCCAGCAGTGAATCCGGGACTAGCCGCGATACGCAGTATTTT
clone size: NA; J gene: TRBJ2-1; D gene: NA; V gene: TRBV4-1; CDR3 length: 8; CDR3 protein: CASNEGFF; CDR3 DNA: TGCGCCAGCAATGAAGGATTCTTC
clone size: NA; J gene: TRBJ2-2; D gene: NA; V gene: TRBV7-6; CDR3 length: 16; CDR3 protein: CASSLAGTSLTGELFF; CDR3 DNA: TGTGCCAGCAGCTTAGCCGGGACTTCGCTCACCGGGGAGCTGTTTTTT
clone size: NA; J gene: TRBJ1-1; D gene: TRBD1; V gene: TRBV29-1; CDR3 length: 13; CDR3 protein: CSGGQGVRAEAFF; CDR3 DNA: TGCAGCGGGGGACAGGGCGTGAGGGCTGAAGCTTTCTTT
clone size: few; J gene: TRBJ1-5; D gene: NA; V gene: TRBV7-6; CDR3 length: 16; CDR3 protein: CASSGGDGGNNQPQHF; CDR3 DNA: TGTGCCAGCAGCGGGGGGGACGGCGGGAACAATCAGCCCCAGCATTTT
clone size: NA; J gene: TRBJ2-7; D gene: NA; V gene: TRBV7-9; CDR3 length: 12; CDR3 protein: CASSLSGNEQYF; CDR3 DNA: TGTGCCAGCAGCTTATCCGGGAACGAGCAGTACTTC
clone size: NA; J gene: TRBJ2-1; D gene: TRBD2; V gene: TRBV6-5; CDR3 length: 14; CDR3 protein: CASSYGRTSNEQFF; CDR3 DNA: TGTGCCAGCAGTTATGGGAGGACTAGCAATGAGCAGTTCTTC
clone size: NA; J gene: TRBJ2-5; D gene: NA; V gene: TRBV5-6; CDR3 length: 14; CDR3 protein: CASSLGRSVVTQYF; CDR3 DNA: TGTGCCAGCAGCTTGGGACGGTCCGTGGTGACCCAGTACTTC
clone size: NA; J gene: TRBJ2-7; D gene: TRBD1; V gene: TRBV29-1; CDR3 length: 13; CDR3 protein: CSVDRQGGNEQYF; CDR3 DNA: TGCAGCGTTGATCGACAGGGGGGAAACGAGCAGTACTTC
clone size: NA; J gene: TRBJ2-1; D gene: NA; V gene: TRBV29-1; CDR3 length: 13; CDR3 protein: CSVKNLRDNEQFF; CDR3 DNA: TGCAGCGTAAAAAATCTCCGGGACAATGAGCAGTTCTTC